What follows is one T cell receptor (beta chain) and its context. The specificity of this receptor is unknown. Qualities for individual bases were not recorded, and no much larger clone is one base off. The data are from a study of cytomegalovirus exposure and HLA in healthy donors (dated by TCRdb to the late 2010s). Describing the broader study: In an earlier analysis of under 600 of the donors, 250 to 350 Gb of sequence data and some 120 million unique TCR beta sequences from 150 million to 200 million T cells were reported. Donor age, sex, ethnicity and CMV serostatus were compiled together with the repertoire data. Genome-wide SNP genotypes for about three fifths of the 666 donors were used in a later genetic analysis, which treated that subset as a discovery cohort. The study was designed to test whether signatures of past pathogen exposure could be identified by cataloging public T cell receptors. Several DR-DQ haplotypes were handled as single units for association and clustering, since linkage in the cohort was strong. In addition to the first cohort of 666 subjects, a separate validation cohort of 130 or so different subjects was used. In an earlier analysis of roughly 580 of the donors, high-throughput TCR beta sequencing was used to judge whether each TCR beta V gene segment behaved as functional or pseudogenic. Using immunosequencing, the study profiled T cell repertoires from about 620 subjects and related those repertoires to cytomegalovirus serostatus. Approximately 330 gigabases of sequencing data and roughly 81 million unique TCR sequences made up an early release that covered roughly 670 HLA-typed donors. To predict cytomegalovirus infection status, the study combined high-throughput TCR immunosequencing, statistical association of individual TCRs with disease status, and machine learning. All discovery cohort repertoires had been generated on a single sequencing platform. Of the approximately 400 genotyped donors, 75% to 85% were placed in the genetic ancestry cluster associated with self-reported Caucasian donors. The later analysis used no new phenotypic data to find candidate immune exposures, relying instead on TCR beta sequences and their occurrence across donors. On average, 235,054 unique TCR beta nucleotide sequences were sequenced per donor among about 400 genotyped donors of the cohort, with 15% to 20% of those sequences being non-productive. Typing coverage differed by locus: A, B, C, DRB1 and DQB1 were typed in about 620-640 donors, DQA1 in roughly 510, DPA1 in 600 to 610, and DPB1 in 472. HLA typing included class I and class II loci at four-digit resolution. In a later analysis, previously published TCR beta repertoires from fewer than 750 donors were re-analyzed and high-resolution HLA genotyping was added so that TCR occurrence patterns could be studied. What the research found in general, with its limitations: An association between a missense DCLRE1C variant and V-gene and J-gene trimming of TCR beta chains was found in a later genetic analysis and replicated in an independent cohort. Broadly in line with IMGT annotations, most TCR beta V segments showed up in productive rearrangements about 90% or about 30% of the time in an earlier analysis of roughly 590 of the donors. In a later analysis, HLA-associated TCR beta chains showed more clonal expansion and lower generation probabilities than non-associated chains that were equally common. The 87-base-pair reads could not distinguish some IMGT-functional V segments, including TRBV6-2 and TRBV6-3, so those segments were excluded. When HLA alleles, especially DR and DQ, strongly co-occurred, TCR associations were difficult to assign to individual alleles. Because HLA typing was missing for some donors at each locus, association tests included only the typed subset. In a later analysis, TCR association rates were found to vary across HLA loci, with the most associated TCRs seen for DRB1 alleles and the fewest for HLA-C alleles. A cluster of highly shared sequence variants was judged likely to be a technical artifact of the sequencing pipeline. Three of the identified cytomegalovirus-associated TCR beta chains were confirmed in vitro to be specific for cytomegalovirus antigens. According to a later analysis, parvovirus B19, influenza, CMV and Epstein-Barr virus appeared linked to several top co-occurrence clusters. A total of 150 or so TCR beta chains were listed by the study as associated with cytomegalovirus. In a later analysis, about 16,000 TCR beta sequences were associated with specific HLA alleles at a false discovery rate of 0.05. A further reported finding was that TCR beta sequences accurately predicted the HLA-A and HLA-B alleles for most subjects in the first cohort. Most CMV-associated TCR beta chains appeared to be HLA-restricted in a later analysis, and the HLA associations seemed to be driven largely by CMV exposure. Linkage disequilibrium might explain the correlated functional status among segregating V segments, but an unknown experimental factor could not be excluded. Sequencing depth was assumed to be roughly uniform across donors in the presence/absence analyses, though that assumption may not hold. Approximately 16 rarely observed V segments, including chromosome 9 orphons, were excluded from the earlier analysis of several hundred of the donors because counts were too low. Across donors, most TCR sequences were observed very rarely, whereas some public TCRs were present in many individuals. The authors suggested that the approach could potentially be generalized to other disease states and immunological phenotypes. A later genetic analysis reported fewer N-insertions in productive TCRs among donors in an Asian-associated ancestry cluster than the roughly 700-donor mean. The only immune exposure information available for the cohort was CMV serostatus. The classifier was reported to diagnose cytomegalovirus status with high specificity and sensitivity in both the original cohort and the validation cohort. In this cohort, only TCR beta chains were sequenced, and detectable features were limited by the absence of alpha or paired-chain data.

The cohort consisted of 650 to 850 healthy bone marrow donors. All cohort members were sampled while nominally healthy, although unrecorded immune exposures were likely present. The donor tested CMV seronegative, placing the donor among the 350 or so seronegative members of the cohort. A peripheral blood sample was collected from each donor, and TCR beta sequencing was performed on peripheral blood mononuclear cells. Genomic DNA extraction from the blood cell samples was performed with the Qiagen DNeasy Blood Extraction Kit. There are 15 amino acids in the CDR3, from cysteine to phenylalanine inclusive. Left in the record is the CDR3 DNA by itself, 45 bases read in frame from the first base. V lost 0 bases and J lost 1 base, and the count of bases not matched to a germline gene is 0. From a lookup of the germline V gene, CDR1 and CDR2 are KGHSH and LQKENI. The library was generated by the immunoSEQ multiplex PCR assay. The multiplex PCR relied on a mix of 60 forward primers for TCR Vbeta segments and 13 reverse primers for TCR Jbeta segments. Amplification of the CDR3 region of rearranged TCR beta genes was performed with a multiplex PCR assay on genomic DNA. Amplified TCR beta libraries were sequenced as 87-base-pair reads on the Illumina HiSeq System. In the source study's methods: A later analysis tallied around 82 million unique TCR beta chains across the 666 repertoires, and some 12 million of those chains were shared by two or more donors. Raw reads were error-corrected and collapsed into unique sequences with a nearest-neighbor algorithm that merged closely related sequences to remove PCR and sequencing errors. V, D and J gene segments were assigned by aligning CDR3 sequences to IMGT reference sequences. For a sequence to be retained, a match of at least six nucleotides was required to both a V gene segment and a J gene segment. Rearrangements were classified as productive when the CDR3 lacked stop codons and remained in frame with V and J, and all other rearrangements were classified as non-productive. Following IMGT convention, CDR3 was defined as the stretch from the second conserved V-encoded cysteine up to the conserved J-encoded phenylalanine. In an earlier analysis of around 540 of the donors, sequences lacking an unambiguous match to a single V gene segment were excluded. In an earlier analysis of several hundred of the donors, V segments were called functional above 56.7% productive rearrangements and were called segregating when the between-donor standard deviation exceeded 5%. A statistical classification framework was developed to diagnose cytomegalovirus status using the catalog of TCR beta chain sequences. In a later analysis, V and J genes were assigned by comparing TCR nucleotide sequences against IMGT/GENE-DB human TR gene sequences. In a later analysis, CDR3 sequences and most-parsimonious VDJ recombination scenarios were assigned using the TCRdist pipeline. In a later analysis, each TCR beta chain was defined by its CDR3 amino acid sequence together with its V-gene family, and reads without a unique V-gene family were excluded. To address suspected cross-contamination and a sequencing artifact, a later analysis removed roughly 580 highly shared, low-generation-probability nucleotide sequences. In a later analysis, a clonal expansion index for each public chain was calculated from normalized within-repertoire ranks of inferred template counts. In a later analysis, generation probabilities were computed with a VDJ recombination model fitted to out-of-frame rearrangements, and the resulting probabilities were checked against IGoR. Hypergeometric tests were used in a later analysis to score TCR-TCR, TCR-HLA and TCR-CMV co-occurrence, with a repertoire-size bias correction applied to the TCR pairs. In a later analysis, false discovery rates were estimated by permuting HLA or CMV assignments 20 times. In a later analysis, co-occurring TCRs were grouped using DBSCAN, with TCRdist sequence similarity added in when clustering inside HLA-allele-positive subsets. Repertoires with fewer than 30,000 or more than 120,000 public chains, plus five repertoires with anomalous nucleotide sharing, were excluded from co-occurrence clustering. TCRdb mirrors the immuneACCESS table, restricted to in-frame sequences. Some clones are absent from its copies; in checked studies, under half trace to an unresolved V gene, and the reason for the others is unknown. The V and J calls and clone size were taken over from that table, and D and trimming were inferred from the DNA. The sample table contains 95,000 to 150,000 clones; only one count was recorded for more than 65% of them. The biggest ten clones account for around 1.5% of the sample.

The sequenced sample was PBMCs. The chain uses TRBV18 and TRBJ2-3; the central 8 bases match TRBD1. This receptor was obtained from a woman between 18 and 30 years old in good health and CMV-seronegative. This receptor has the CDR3 CASSPPTGGTDTQYF. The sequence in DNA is TGTGCCAGCTCACCACCGACAGGGGGCACAGATACGCAGTATTTT.